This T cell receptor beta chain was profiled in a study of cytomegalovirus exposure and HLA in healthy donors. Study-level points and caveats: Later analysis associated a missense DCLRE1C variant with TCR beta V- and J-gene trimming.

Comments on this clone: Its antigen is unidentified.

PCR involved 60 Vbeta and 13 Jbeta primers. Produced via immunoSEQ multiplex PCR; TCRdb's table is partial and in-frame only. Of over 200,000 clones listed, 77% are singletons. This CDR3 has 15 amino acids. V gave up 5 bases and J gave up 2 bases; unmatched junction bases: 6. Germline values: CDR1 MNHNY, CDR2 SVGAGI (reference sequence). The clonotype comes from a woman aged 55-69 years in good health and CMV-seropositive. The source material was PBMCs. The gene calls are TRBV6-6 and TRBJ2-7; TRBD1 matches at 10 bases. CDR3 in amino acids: CASSTGTGEAYEQYF. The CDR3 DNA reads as TGTGCCAGCAGTACCGGGACAGGGGAAGCCTACGAGCAGTACTTC.